This T cell receptor (beta chain) was identified during a study of T cell responses to AZD1222 COVID-19 vaccine. On this clone: As yet, its antigen is unknown.

Sequenced by immunoSEQ multiplex PCR; TCRdb stores in-frame clones only, minus some. Counted here are some 90,000 clones, roughly nine tenths occurring once; the ten biggest clones make up just under 5%. Study outcomes and limitations: Most donors were white British, females outnumbered males, and clonal diversity was possibly underestimated.

The germline CDR1 and CDR2 sequences are GTSNPN and SVGIG (reference sequence). Trimming took 1 base from V and 0 from J, leaving 7 bases between them. The length of the CDR3 is 14 residues. The chain uses TRBV30 and TRBJ2-1; D is unclear. The sequence was obtained from an adult who received the AZD1222 COVID-19 vaccine. The specimen was peripheral blood, collected 28 days after the second AZD1222 dose. CDR3: CAWSGLSSYNEQFF. CDR3 DNA: TGTGCCTGGAGTGGACTGAGCTCCTACAATGAGCAGTTCTTC.